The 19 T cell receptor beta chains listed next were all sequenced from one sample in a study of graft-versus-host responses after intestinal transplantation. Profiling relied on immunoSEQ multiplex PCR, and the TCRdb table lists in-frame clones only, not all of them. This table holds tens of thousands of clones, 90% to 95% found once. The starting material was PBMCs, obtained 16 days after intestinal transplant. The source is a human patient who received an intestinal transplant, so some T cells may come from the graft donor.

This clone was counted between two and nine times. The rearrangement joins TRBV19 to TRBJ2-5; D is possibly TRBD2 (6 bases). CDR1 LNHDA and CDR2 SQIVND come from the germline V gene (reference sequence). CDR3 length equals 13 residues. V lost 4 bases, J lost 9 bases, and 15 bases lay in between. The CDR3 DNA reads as TGTGCCAGTAGTAGCGCGGGAACTTTGGCCCAGTACTTC. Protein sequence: CASSSAGTLAQYF.

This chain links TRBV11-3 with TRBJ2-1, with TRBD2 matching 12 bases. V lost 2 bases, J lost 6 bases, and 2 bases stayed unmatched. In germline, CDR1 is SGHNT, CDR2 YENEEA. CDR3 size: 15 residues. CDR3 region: CASSLQTSGSNEQFF. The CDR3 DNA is TGTGCCAGCAGCTTACAGACTAGCGGGAGCAATGAGCAGTTCTTC.

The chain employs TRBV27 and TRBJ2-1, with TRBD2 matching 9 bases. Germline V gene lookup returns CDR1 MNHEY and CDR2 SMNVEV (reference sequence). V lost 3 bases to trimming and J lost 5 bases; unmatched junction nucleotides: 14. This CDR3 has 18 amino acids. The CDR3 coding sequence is TGTGCCAGCAGTTTCGGGGGTGGGGGCGGGAGGGCCGACAATGAGCAGTTCTTC. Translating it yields CASSFGGGGGRADNEQFF.

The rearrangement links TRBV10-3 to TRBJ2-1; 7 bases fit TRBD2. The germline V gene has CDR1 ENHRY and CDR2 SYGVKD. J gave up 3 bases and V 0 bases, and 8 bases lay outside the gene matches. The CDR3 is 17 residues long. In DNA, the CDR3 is TGTGCCATCAGTGAGTCACCCCTAGCGGTAATCTACAATGAGCAGTTCTTC. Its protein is CAISESPLAVIYNEQFF.

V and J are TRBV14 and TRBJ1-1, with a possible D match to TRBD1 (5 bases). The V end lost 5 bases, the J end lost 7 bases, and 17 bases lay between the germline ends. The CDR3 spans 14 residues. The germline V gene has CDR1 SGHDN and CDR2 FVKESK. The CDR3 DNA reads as TGTGCCAGCAGCTACACACGGGGCCTCTTTGAAGCTTTCTTT. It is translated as CASSYTRGLFEAFF.

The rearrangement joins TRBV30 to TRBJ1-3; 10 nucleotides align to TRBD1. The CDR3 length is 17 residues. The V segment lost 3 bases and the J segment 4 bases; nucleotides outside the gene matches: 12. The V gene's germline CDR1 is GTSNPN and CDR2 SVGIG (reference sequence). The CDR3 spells CAWSTYPGQGSGNTIYF. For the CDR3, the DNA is TGTGCCTGGAGCACCTATCCGGGACAGGGGTCCGGAAACACCATATATTTT.

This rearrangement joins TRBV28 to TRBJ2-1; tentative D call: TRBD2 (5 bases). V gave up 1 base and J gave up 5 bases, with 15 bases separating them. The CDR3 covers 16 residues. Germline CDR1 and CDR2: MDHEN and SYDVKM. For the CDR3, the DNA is TGTGCCAGCAGTTTATTGGTAGGGCGGGCACACAATGAGCAGTTCTTC. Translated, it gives CASSLLVGRAHNEQFF.

CDR3 residues: CASSFGTVIPYEQYF. The CDR3 DNA reads TGTGCCAGCAGCTTTGGGACAGTTATTCCCTACGAGCAGTACTTC. The chain is built from TRBV11-2 and TRBJ2-7; 7 positions agree with TRBD1. From germline, CDR1 is SGHAT and CDR2 FQNNGV. V lost 3 bases and J lost 2; bases outside the gene matches: 7. This CDR3 contains 15 residues.

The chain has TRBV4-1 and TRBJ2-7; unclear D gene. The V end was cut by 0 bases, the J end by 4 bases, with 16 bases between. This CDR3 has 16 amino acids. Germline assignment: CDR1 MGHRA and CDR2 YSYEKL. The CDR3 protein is CASSQELVELTYEQYF. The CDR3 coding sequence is TGCGCCAGCAGCCAAGAATTAGTCGAACTAACTTACGAGCAGTACTTC.

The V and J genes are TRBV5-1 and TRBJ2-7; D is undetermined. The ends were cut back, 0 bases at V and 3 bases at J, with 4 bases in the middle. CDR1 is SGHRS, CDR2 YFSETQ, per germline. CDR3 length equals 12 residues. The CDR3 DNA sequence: TGCGCCAGCAGCTTGGGACACTACGAGCAGTACTTC. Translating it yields CASSLGHYEQYF.

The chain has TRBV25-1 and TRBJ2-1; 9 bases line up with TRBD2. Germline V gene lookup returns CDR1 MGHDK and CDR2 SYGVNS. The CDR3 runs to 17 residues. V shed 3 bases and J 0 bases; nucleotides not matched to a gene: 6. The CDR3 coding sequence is TGTGCCAGCAGTGATTTAGCGGGAGCGATCTCCTACAATGAGCAGTTCTTC. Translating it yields CASSDLAGAISYNEQFF.

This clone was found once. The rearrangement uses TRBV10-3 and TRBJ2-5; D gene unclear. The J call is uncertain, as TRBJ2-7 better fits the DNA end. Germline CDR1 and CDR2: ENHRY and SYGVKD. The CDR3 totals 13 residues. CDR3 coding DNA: TGTGCCATCAGTGAGATCCTGAACTACGAGCAGTACTTC. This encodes CAISEILNYEQYF.

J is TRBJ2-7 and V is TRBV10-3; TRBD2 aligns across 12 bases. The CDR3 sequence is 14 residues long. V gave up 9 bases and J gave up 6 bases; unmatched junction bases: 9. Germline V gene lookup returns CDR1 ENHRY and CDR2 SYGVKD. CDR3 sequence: CAISDLAGGSEQYF. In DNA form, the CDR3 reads TGTGCCATTTCCGATCTAGCGGGAGGGAGCGAGCAGTACTTC.

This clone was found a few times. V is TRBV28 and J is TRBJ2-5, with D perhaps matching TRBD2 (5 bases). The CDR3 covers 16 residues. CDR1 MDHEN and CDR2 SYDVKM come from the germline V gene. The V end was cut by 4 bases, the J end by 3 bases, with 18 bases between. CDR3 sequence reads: CASSYFGLERKETQYF. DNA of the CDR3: TGTGCCAGCAGTTACTTCGGGTTGGAGCGGAAAGAGACCCAGTACTTC.

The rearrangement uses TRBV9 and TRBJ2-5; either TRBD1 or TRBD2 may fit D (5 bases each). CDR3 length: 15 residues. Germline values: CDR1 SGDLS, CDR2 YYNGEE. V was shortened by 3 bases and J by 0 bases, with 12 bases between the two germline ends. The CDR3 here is CASSARPGHQETQYF. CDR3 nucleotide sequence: TGTGCCAGCAGCGCCAGACCGGGACACCAAGAGACCCAGTACTTC.

The CDR3 sequence: CASSTTGAETQYF. The CDR3, as DNA: TGTGCCAGCAGCACGACAGGGGCGGAGACCCAGTACTTC. The V gene is TRBV6-5, the J gene TRBJ2-5; 8 positions agree with TRBD1. This CDR3 has 13 residues. V trimming: 6 bases; J trimming: 5 bases; junction bases outside the gene matches: 5. The germline gives CDR1 MNHEY, CDR2 SVGAGI.

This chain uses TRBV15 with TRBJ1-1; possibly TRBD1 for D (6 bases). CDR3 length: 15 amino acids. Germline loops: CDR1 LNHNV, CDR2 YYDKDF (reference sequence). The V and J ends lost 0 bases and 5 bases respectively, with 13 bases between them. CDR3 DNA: TGTGCCACCAGCAGAGATCGGGGGGCGAGAACTGAAGCTTTCTTT. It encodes CATSRDRGARTEAFF.

The chain's CDR3 is CASSAHPSGNQPQHF. The CDR3 DNA sequence: TGTGCCAGCAGCGCTCATCCAAGCGGGAATCAGCCCCAGCATTTT. The V gene is TRBV9, the J gene TRBJ1-5; no reliable D call. V was shortened by 3 bases and J by 4 bases, with 14 bases between the two germline ends. The CDR3 is made up of 15 amino acids. Germline V CDR1 and CDR2: SGDLS, YYNGEE. Combining the CDR3 with reference TRBV9 and TRBJ1-5 gives the whole variable domain DSGVTQTPKHLITATGQRVTLRCSPRSGDLSVYWYQQSLDQGLQFLIQYYNGEERAKGNILERFSAQQFPDLHSELNLSSLELGDSALYFCASSAHPSGNQPQHFGDGTRLSIL.

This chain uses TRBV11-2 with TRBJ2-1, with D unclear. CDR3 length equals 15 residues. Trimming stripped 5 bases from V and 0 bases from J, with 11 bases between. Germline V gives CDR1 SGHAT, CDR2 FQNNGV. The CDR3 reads CASSTGKSSYNEQFF. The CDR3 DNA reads TGTGCCAGCAGCACCGGCAAGAGCTCCTACAATGAGCAGTTCTTC.